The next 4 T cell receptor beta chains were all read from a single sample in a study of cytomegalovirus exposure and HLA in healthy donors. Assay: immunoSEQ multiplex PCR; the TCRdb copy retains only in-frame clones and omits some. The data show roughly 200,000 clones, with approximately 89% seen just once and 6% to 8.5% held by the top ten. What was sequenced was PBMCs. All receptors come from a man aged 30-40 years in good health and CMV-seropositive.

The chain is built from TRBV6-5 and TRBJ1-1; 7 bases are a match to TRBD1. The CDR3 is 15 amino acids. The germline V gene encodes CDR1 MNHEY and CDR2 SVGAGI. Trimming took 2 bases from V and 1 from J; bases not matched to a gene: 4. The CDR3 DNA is TGTGCCAGCAGTTACGACAGGGCGCGGAACACTGAAGCTTTCTTT. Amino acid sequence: CASSYDRARNTEAFF.

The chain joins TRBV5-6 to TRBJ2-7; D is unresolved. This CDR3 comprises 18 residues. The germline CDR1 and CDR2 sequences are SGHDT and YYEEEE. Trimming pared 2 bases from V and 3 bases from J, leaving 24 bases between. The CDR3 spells CASSLLGLRHPEYYEQYF. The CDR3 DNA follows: TGTGCCAGCAGCTTACTCGGGCTAAGACATCCCGAGTACTACGAGCAGTACTTC.

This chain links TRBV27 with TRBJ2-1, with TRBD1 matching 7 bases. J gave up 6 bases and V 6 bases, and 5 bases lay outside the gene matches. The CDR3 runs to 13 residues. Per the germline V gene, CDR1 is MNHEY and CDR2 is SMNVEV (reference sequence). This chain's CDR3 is CASSTHRGNEQFF. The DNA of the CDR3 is TGTGCCAGCAGCACCCACAGGGGCAATGAGCAGTTCTTC.

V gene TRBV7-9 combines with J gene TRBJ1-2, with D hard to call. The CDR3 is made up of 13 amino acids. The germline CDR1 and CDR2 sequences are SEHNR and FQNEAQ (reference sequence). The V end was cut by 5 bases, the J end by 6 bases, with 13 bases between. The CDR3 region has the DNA TGTGCCAGCAGCATAGGGCAGGTTGATGGCTACACCTTC. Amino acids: CASSIGQVDGYTF. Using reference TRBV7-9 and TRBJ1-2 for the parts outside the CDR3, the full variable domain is DTGVSQNPRHKITKRGQNVTFRCDPISEHNRLYWYRQTLGQGPEFLTYFQNEAQLEKSRLLSDRFSAERPKGSFSTLEIQRTEQGDSAMYLCASSIGQVDGYTFGSGTRLTVV.